The table lists the clone carrying this T cell receptor beta chain with a few counts. Its antigen is undetermined. Only in-frame clones appear in the TCRdb table, and some are missing; sequencing was by immunoSEQ multiplex PCR. The data contain 20,000 to 30,000 clones, 70% to 90% of them singletons. This sample was included in a study of T cells in localized non-small cell lung cancer. General study findings and limits: Prolonged overall survival went with higher T cell density in the blood. The study detected a median roughly 61 of the top 100 tumor clones in adjacent lung. Peak T cell clonality was found in uninvolved adjacent lung, exceeding tumor. Investigators sequenced only a single tumor region, leaving heterogeneity possible.

The source of this sequence is a woman aged 35 to 69 with stage I lung adenocarcinoma. This specimen was peripheral blood, taken before any cancer treatment.

The CDR3 bases are TGTGCCACCAGCAGAGAAGACAGGGGGTCCTACGAGCAGTACTTC. This sequence encodes CATSREDRGSYEQYF. This chain connects TRBV15 to TRBJ2-7, with 9 bases identical to TRBD1. The CDR3 has 15 amino acids. CDR1 and CDR2 (germline): LNHNV, YYDKDF (reference sequence). Trimming cost V 0 bases and J 1 base; bases outside gene matches: 1.